The clone carrying this T cell receptor beta chain was found many times. These data originate in a study of T-cell reconstitution after alpha-beta-depleted transplantation in children. The germline CDR1 and CDR2 sequences are LGHNA and YSLEER. Deletions cut 0 bases from V and 5 bases from J, with 10 bases between. CDR3 length: 14 residues. A TCRbeta library incorporating unique molecular identifiers was prepared. From the PCR reads, TCRdb called clonotypes with MiXCR, one entry per CDR3 protein. This table holds 210,000 or so distinct CDR3 sequences, around 10% found once. V and J are TRBV4-3 and TRBJ2-5; D not certain. The receptor was derived from a human donor who donated a stem cell graft to a child with acute lymphoblastic leukemia. This specimen was PBMCs from the stem cell graft donor, taken from the stem cell graft. The CDR3 DNA is TGCGCCAGCAGCCAAGATACCGGCGTGGAGACCCAGTACTTC. Residues: CASSQDTGVETQYF.